This T cell receptor (beta chain) was obtained from a study of blood T cell repertoires in COVID-19. For the study at large: Acute and convalescent COVID-19 specimens originated in the United States, Italy and Spain.

This clone has only one observation. In the authors' methods: The assay estimated nucleated cells by amplifying reference gene primers. Only in-frame clones appear in the TCRdb table, and some are missing; sequencing was by immunoSEQ multiplex PCR. V and J calls and clone size are copied from that table; D and trimming were computed from the DNA. The table has just over 300,000 clones, under 90% seen once. The CDR3 is made up of 13 amino acids. V was trimmed by 8 bases and J by 2 bases, leaving 12 bases between them. The V gene's germline CDR1 is LNHDA and CDR2 SQIVND (reference sequence). Material for sequencing was PBMCs or T cells enriched from blood (not recorded which). The clonotype was recovered from a man aged 25 to 40 who had recovered from COVID-19. The chain uses TRBV19 and TRBJ1-1; the D gene is possibly TRBD1 (5 bases). CDR3 coding DNA: TGTGCCAGTCGCGGACATCCAAACACTGAAGCTTTCTTT. Amino acid sequence: CASRGHPNTEAFF.